The sample holds a few counts of the clone carrying this T cell receptor beta chain. Original processing notes: Amplification of reference gene primers provided the estimated nucleated cell counts. The method was immunoSEQ multiplex PCR; TCRdb's version includes in-frame clones alone and lacks a portion of them. V and J calls and clone size come straight from that table; D and trimming were deduced from the DNA. Here the sample spans about 300,000 clones, 85% to 90% being singletons. The sample is drawn from a study of blood T cell repertoires in COVID-19. Background on the study: The study drew acute and convalescent COVID-19 samples from the United States, Italy and Spain.

This CDR3 is built from 14 residues. V lost 3 bases and J lost 3, with 13 bases in between. From germline, CDR1 is SGDLS and CDR2 YYNGEE. V is TRBV9 and J is TRBJ2-7; possible D gene TRBD2, 7 bases. Material for sequencing was peripheral blood. The sequence was obtained from an older man with acute or convalescent COVID-19. The CDR3 loop reads CASSEGGGLYEQYF. The CDR3 coding sequence is TGTGCCAGCAGCGAAGGGGGGGGGCTCTACGAGCAGTACTTC.